This is a list of T cell receptor beta chains from one sample in a study of blood T cell repertoires in COVID-19. The data were produced by immunoSEQ multiplex PCR, yet TCRdb's version contains in-frame clones alone and is incomplete. The sample contains approximately 350,000 clones, 87% of which appear only once. The sequenced sample was peripheral blood. Receptors were obtained from a woman aged 45-59 years with COVID-19, enrolled during active disease. Each CDR3 is given with its conserved first and last residue. The D gene is left open where the match is weak. Rows give clone size only sometimes, using once, few, many, or a class for an expanded clone.

size: -; V: TRBV6-2/TRBV6-3; J: TRBJ2-7; D: TRBD1; CDR3: CASSYQAGQGYEQYF; DNA: TGTGCCAGCAGTTATCAGGCGGGACAGGGCTACGAGCAGTACTTC
size: -; V: TRBV6-5; J: TRBJ2-5; D: -; CDR3: CATALTVMETQYF; DNA: TGTGCCACCGCCCTGACTGTGATGGAGACCCAGTACTTC
size: -; V: TRBV3-1/TRBV3-2; J: TRBJ1-4; D: -; CDR3: CASHDWRTNEKLFF; DNA: TGTGCCAGCCACGACTGGAGAACTAATGAAAAACTGTTTTTT
size: -; V: TRBV9; J: TRBJ2-1; D: TRBD2; CDR3: CASSAETSGNEQFF; DNA: TGTGCCAGCAGCGCAGAGACTAGCGGAAATGAGCAGTTCTTC
size: few; V: TRBV2; J: TRBJ1-5; D: TRBD1; CDR3: CASNGDRNQPQHF; DNA: TGTGCCAGCAACGGGGACAGGAATCAGCCCCAGCATTTT
size: -; V: TRBV9; J: TRBJ2-3; D: -; CDR3: CASSAPPKGRVVTDTQYF; DNA: TGTGCCAGCAGCGCCCCACCAAAGGGCAGGGTAGTTACAGATACGCAGTATTTT
size: -; V: TRBV19; J: TRBJ1-3; D: -; CDR3: CASSIRYSGNTIYF; DNA: TGTGCCAGTAGTATCAGGTACTCTGGAAACACCATATATTTT
size: -; V: TRBV14; J: TRBJ2-7; D: -; CDR3: CASSPQGGTHEQYF; DNA: TGTGCCAGCAGCCCTCAGGGGGGAACCCACGAGCAGTACTTC
size: -; V: TRBV18; J: TRBJ2-3; D: -; CDR3: CASSPPSGTDTQYF; DNA: TGTGCCAGCTCACCACCTTCCGGCACAGATACGCAGTATTTT
size: -; V: TRBV14; J: TRBJ2-5; D: -; CDR3: CASSQVLGGPQETQYF; DNA: TGTGCCAGCAGCCAGGTATTAGGGGGTCCCCAAGAGACCCAGTACTTC
size: -; V: TRBV11-3; J: TRBJ2-7; D: TRBD2; CDR3: CASSFRLAGTLYEQYF; DNA: TGTGCCAGCAGCTTCAGACTAGCGGGAACTCTCTACGAGCAGTACTTC
size: -; V: TRBV5-1; J: TRBJ2-2; D: TRBD2; CDR3: CASSLGVSGRTGELFF; DNA: TGCGCCAGCAGCTTGGGTGTTAGCGGGCGCACCGGGGAGCTGTTTTTT
size: -; V: TRBV7-2; J: TRBJ1-2; D: -; CDR3: CASSLAIKGLGYTF; DNA: TGTGCCAGCAGCTTAGCGATAAAGGGGCTCGGCTACACCTTC
size: -; V: TRBV25-1; J: TRBJ2-7; D: -; CDR3: CASPGLVGADYEQYF; DNA: TGTGCCAGCCCTGGCCTGGTAGGGGCAGACTACGAGCAGTACTTC
size: -; V: TRBV19; J: TRBJ1-2; D: -; CDR3: CASSIPQGWKNGYTF; DNA: TGTGCCAGTAGTATCCCCCAGGGGTGGAAGAATGGCTACACCTTC
size: -; V: TRBV30; J: TRBJ1-1; D: TRBD1; CDR3: CAWKPKWGQQNTEAFF; DNA: TGTGCCTGGAAGCCGAAATGGGGACAGCAGAACACTGAAGCTTTCTTT
size: -; V: TRBV30; J: TRBJ2-1; D: -; CDR3: CAWSVVSAYNEQFF; DNA: TGTGCCTGGAGTGTAGTATCGGCCTACAATGAGCAGTTCTTC
size: -; V: TRBV30; J: TRBJ2-7; D: -; CDR3: CAWRPTSRSLYEQYF; DNA: TGTGCCTGGAGGCCGACTAGTCGGTCCCTCTACGAGCAGTACTTC
size: -; V: TRBV4-1; J: TRBJ2-1; D: TRBD2; CDR3: CASSQESLAVSYNEQFF; DNA: TGCGCCAGCAGCCAAGAAAGTCTAGCGGTCTCCTACAATGAGCAGTTCTTC
size: -; V: TRBV29-1; J: TRBJ1-1; D: -; CDR3: CSVEDRPGSEAFF; DNA: TGCAGCGTTGAGGATCGACCAGGCTCTGAAGCTTTCTTT
size: -; V: TRBV4-1; J: TRBJ1-5; D: -; CDR3: CASSQGQGGNQPQHF; DNA: TGCGCCAGCAGCCAGGGTCAGGGTGGCAATCAGCCCCAGCATTTT
size: -; V: TRBV18; J: TRBJ1-6; D: -; CDR3: CASSPQGADSPLHF; DNA: TGTGCCAGCTCGCCACAGGGAGCGGATTCACCCCTCCACTTT
size: -; V: TRBV18; J: TRBJ2-7; D: TRBD1; CDR3: CASSPGTANYEQYF; DNA: TGTGCCAGCTCACCAGGGACAGCTAACTACGAGCAGTACTTC
size: -; V: TRBV9; J: TRBJ2-3; D: -; CDR3: CASTMGHSVLTDTQYF; DNA: TGTGCCAGCACCATGGGTCACAGTGTCCTCACAGATACGCAGTATTTT
size: -; V: TRBV30; J: TRBJ1-5; D: TRBD1; CDR3: CASQGNGNQPQHF; DNA: TGTGCGTCACAGGGGAATGGCAATCAGCCCCAGCATTTT
size: once; V: TRBV9; J: TRBJ2-5; D: -; CDR3: CASSLQGSIRETQYF; DNA: TGTGCCAGCAGCCTACAGGGATCTATCCGAGAGACCCAGTACTTC
size: -; V: TRBV4-3; J: TRBJ2-7; D: TRBD1; CDR3: CASSRSPPRGTGSPYEQYF; DNA: TGCGCCAGCAGCCGATCGCCACCTCGGGGGACAGGGAGCCCCTACGAGCAGTACTTC
size: -; V: TRBV27; J: TRBJ1-1; D: -; CDR3: CASSFSPSDSLNTEAFF; DNA: TGTGCCAGCAGTTTTTCCCCCTCGGACAGTTTGAACACTGAAGCTTTCTTT
size: -; V: TRBV30; J: TRBJ2-2; D: TRBD2; CDR3: CAWRRSGRTSNTGELFF; DNA: TGTGCCTGGAGGAGGAGCGGGAGAACCTCGAACACCGGGGAGCTGTTTTTT
size: -; V: TRBV19; J: TRBJ2-1; D: -; CDR3: CASSMPGLYNEQFF; DNA: TGTGCCAGTAGTATGCCGGGACTGTACAATGAGCAGTTCTTC
size: -; V: TRBV4-1; J: TRBJ2-1; D: TRBD2; CDR3: CASSQSPGTSGTFEQFF; DNA: TGCGCCAGCAGCCAAAGTCCCGGGACTAGCGGGACCTTTGAGCAGTTCTTC
size: -; V: TRBV18; J: TRBJ2-5; D: -; CDR3: CASSPPGQQETQYF; DNA: TGTGCCAGCTCACCACCGGGGCAACAAGAGACCCAGTACTTC
size: -; V: TRBV30; J: TRBJ2-3; D: TRBD2; CDR3: CAWSAGLAVTDTQYF; DNA: TGTGCCTGGAGTGCGGGACTAGCGGTCACAGATACGCAGTATTTT
size: -; V: TRBV12-3/TRBV12-4; J: TRBJ1-1; D: -; CDR3: CASSLTSEAFF; DNA: TGTGCCAGCAGTTTAACTAGTGAAGCTTTCTTT
size: few; V: TRBV24-1; J: TRBJ1-4; D: TRBD1; CDR3: CATTPGQINEKLFF; DNA: TGTGCCACCACTCCGGGACAGATTAATGAAAAACTGTTTTTT
size: -; V: TRBV6-2/TRBV6-3; J: TRBJ1-5; D: -; CDR3: CASNYLGRASQPQHF; DNA: TGTGCCAGCAATTATCTAGGTCGCGCGTCTCAGCCCCAGCATTTT
size: -; V: TRBV4-2; J: TRBJ1-2; D: -; CDR3: CASSQETTLTIGGYTF; DNA: TGTGCCAGCAGCCAGGAAACTACACTCACCATCGGTGGCTACACCTTC
size: -; V: TRBV7-3; J: TRBJ2-2; D: TRBD2; CDR3: CASSLAGANTGELFF; DNA: TGTGCCAGCAGCTTAGCGGGAGCGAACACCGGGGAGCTGTTTTTT
size: once; V: TRBV7-2; J: TRBJ1-1; D: -; CDR3: CASSFTGNTEAFF; DNA: TGTGCCAGCAGCTTTACAGGGAACACTGAAGCTTTCTTT
size: few; V: TRBV3-1/TRBV3-2; J: TRBJ2-7; D: -; CDR3: CASSQLTGYEQYF; DNA: TGTGCCAGCAGCCAACTGACAGGTTACGAGCAGTACTTC
size: -; V: TRBV7-2; J: TRBJ1-1; D: -; CDR3: CASSFFSEPGAFF; DNA: TGTGCCAGCAGCTTCTTCTCAGAGCCGGGGGCTTTCTTT
size: once; V: TRBV6-5; J: TRBJ2-7; D: TRBD1; CDR3: CASRRTGGSEQYF; DNA: TGTGCCAGCAGGCGGACAGGGGGCTCCGAGCAGTACTTC
size: -; V: TRBV9; J: TRBJ2-3; D: TRBD1; CDR3: CASSVGEGAGDTQYF; DNA: TGTGCCAGCAGCGTAGGCGAGGGGGCTGGAGATACGCAGTATTTT
size: -; V: TRBV5-1; J: TRBJ2-3; D: TRBD2; CDR3: CASSRGLAGGPGGTDTQYF; DNA: TGCGCCAGCAGCCGTGGACTAGCGGGAGGGCCGGGGGGCACAGATACGCAGTATTTT
size: -; V: TRBV5-1; J: TRBJ2-2; D: TRBD1; CDR3: CASSPDRGVTGELFF; DNA: TGCGCCAGCAGCCCCGACAGGGGGGTAACCGGGGAGCTGTTTTTT
size: few; V: TRBV7-2; J: TRBJ1-2; D: -; CDR3: CASSFSVGSYGYTF; DNA: TGTGCCAGCAGCTTTAGCGTGGGTTCCTATGGCTACACCTTC
size: -; V: TRBV30; J: TRBJ2-4; D: -; CDR3: CAWSVAGLVIQYF; DNA: TGTGCCTGGAGTGTCGCCGGACTTGTCATTCAGTACTTC
size: few; V: TRBV10-1; J: TRBJ2-2; D: -; CDR3: CASSRGNTGELFF; DNA: TGCGCCAGCAGCAGGGGGAACACCGGGGAGCTGTTTTTT